This T cell receptor (beta chain) was documented in a study of cytotoxic CD8 clonotypes in ibrutinib-treated CLL. Study-wide context: Mean per-sample yields comprised just over 250,000 productive templates and 85,000 to 95,000 productive rearrangements. General observations from the study: Public clonotypes showed up rarely, and on treatment they shrank or held steady.

With cryopreserved PBMCs as the source, roughly 2 micrograms of genomic DNA went to TCR beta libraries. Comments on this clone: Its antigen remains unidentified.

V was pared by 4 bases and J by 7 bases, with 9 bases between. The CDR3 is made up of 12 amino acids. Germline V gene data show CDR1 as SGHRS and CDR2 as YFSETQ. Researchers set a sequencing depth target of 1 in 200,000 to 1 in 1 million T cells. Sequenced by immunoSEQ multiplex PCR; TCRdb stores in-frame clones only, minus some. The repertoire holds 50,000 to 60,000 clones, with around four fifths as singletons. This chain joins TRBV5-1 and TRBJ1-3; D is undetermined. The TCR comes from a human donor with chronic lymphocytic leukemia. Sequencing was performed on PBMCs, taken after 24 months of ibrutinib treatment. Written as DNA, the CDR3 is TGCGCCAGCAGCGATGTCGGCAACACCATATATTTT. Its protein product is CASSDVGNTIYF.